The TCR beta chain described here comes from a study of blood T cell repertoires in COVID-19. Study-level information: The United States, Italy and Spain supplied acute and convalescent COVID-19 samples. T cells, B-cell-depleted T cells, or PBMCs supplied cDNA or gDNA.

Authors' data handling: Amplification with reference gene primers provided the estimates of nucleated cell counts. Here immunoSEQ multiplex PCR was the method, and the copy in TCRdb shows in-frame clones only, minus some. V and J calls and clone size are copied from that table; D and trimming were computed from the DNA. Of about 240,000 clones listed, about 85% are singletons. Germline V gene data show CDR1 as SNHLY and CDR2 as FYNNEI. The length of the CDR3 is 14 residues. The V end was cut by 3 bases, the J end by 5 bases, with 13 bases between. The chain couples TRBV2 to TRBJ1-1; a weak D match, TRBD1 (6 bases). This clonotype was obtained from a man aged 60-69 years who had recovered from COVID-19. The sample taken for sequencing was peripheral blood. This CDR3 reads CASSDRGARTEAFF. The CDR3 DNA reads TGTGCCAGCAGTGACAGGGGCGCTCGGACTGAAGCTTTCTTT.